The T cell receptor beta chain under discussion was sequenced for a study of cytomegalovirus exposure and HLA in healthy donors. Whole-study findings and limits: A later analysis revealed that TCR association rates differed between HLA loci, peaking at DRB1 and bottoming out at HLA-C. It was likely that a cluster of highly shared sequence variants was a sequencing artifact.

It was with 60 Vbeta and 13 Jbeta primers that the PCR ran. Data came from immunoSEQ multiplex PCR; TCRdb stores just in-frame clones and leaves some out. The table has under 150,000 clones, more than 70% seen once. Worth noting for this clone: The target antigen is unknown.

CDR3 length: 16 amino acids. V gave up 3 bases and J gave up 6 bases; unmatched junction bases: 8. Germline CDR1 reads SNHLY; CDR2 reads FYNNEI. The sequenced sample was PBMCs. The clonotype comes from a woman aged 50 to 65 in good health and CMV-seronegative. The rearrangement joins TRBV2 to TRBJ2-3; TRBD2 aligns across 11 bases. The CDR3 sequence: CASSDGASGGIDTQYF. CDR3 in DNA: TGTGCCAGCAGTGATGGGGCTAGCGGGGGGATCGATACGCAGTATTTT.